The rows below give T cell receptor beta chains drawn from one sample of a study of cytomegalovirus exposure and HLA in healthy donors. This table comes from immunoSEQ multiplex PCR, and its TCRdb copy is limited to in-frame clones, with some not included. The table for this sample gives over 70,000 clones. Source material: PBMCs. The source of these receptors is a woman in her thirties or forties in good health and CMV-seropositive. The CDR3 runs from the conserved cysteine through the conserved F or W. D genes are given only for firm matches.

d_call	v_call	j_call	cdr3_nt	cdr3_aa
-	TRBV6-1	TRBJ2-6	TGTGCCAGCAGTCGACAGGCGTCTGGGGCCAACGTCCTGACTTTC	CASSRQASGANVLTF
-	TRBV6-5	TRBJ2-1	TGTGCCAGCACCCCCTCTCTCGGTCTCCCCGTCTTC	CASTPSLGLPVF
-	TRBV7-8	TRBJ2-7	TGTGCCAGCAGACAGGAGTTGAGCTCCTACGAGCAGTACTTC	CASRQELSSYEQYF
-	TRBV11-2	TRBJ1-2	TGTGCCAGCAGCTTAGATCCGGGTGGCTACACCTTC	CASSLDPGGYTF
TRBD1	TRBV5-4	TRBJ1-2	TGTGCCAGCAGCTCGGGACCGGGACAGGGTGTCTATAGCTACACCTTC	CASSSGPGQGVYSYTF
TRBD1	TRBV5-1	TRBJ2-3	TGCGCCAGCAGCCCCGGAATAAGGACAGGTACACTCACAGATACGCAGTATTTT	CASSPGIRTGTLTDTQYF
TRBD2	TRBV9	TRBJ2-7	TGTGCCAGCAGCGTAGGGGCTAGCGGACCCTACGAGCAGTACTTC	CASSVGASGPYEQYF
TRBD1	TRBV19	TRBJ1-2	TGTGCCAGTAGAACTACGGACAGGGTCCCGGGTGGCTACACCTTC	CASRTTDRVPGGYTF
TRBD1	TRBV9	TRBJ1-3	TGTGCCAGCAGCGTAAACAGGGGGTACTCTGGAAACACCATATATTTT	CASSVNRGYSGNTIYF
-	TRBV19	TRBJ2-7	TGTGCCAGTAGTATCCCCGGAGTTTCCTACGAGCAGTACTTC	CASSIPGVSYEQYF
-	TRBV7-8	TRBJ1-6	TGTGCCAGCAGCGCCGGCCGGCGGGTAGCCTTTAATTCACCCCTCCACTTT	CASSAGRRVAFNSPLHF
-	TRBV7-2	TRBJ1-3	TGTGCCAGCAGCCTGAGGCAGGGCTATGGAAACACCATATATTTT	CASSLRQGYGNTIYF
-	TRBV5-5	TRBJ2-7	TGTGCCAGCAGCCCCATGGTGAGGGAACTCCACGAGCAGTACTTC	CASSPMVRELHEQYF
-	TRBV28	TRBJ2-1	TGTGCCAGCAGTTTACAAACTAGGCACGTTGAGCAGTTCTTC	CASSLQTRHVEQFF
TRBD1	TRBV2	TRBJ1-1	TGTGCCAGCAGTGCTAGGAAGGGGGCGGACACTGAAGCTTTCTTT	CASSARKGADTEAFF
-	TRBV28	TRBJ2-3	TGTGCCAGCAGTTTAAGATCCGGGAGCACCCTCACGGGGACAGATACGCAGTATTTT	CASSLRSGSTLTGTDTQYF
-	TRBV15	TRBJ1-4	TGTGCCACTTATAATGAAAAACTGTTTTTT	CATYNEKLFF
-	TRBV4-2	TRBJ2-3	TGTGCCAGCAGCCCCGATCCGGCTAGCGGCACAGATACGCAGTATTTT	CASSPDPASGTDTQYF
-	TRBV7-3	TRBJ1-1	TGTGCCAGCAGCTCACAGGGAAGGGGGAACACTGAAGCTTTCTTT	CASSSQGRGNTEAFF
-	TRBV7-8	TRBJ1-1	TGTGCCAGCAGCCCGACAGTAAGGAACACTGAAGCTTTCTTT	CASSPTVRNTEAFF
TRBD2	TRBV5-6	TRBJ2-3	TGTGCCAGCAGCCCGGGGACTAGCGGCACAGATACGCAGTATTTT	CASSPGTSGTDTQYF